Following are 8 T cell receptor beta chains from one sample sequenced in a study of cytomegalovirus exposure and HLA in healthy donors. The PCR used 60 Vbeta and 13 Jbeta primers. Profiling relied on immunoSEQ multiplex PCR, and the TCRdb table lists in-frame clones only, not all of them. In the table there are 110,000 or so clones, 70% to 85% of which are singletons. Sequences were obtained from PBMCs. All receptors derive from a woman younger than 30 in good health and CMV-seronegative.

The V and J genes are TRBV30 and TRBJ2-1; perhaps TRBD1 as D (5 bases). Germline values: CDR1 GTSNPN, CDR2 SVGIG (reference sequence). Trimming removed 1 base at V and 7 bases at J, with 14 bases between. The CDR3 has 14 amino acids. CDR3 loop: CAWSDTPRENEQFF. The CDR3 DNA reads as TGTGCCTGGAGTGATACCCCCAGGGAAAATGAGCAGTTCTTC.

The chain combines TRBV11-2 with TRBJ2-1; D ambiguous. Per the germline V gene, CDR1 is SGHAT and CDR2 is FQNNGV. The CDR3 spans 13 residues. V was pared by 0 bases and J by 7 bases, with 7 bases between. For the CDR3, the DNA is TGTGCCAGCAGCTTAGACGCTGCGAATGAGCAGTTCTTC. Translation: CASSLDAANEQFF.

This clone was seen repeatedly, ten times or more. The rearrangement joins TRBV7-6 to TRBJ2-6; 7 positions agree with TRBD1. The CDR3 consists of 16 residues. Germline trimming cut 4 bases from V and 1 base from J; bases unmatched to any gene: 4. Germline V lookup: CDR1 SGHVS, CDR2 FNYEAQ. CDR3 in DNA: TGTGCCAGCAGCTCTCTACAGGGGTCTGGGGCCAACGTCCTGACTTTC. Its protein is CASSSLQGSGANVLTF.

The chain combines TRBV13 with TRBJ1-1, with 7 positions matching TRBD1. The germline V gene encodes CDR1 PRHDT and CDR2 FYEKMQ (reference sequence). The V segment lost 2 bases and the J segment 2 bases; nucleotides outside the gene matches: 8. The CDR3 is 16 residues long. The CDR3 DNA reads TGTGCCAGCAGCTTACGGACAGGATCCGCTAACACTGAAGCTTTCTTT. It translates to CASSLRTGSANTEAFF. Full variable domain (rest looked up from reference TRBV13 and TRBJ1-1): AAGVIQSPRHLIKEKRETATLKCYPIPRHDTVYWYQQGPGQDPQFLISFYEKMQSDKGSIPDRFSAQQFSDYHSELNMSSLELGDSALYFCASSLRTGSANTEAFFGQGTRLTVV.

The V gene is TRBV7-9, the J gene TRBJ1-1; 8 bases agree with TRBD1. V shed 5 bases and J 4 bases; nucleotides not matched to a gene: 12. This CDR3 spans 16 amino acids. Per germline, CDR1 SEHNR and CDR2 FQNEAQ (reference sequence). CDR3 region: CASSLLGAQGGTEAFF. The DNA of the CDR3 is TGTGCCAGCAGCCTTTTGGGGGCACAGGGGGGCACTGAAGCTTTCTTT.

This clone was seen a few times. The V call is TRBV10-3, the J call TRBJ2-3; 9 bases are shared with TRBD2. Germline CDR1 reads ENHRY; CDR2 reads SYGVKD. The CDR3 sequence is 14 residues long. Unmatched junction bases numbered 3, after V lost 4 bases and J lost 4 bases. CDR3 DNA: TGTGCCATCAGTGTCGCGGGGGGGGCAGATACGCAGTATTTT. This codes for CAISVAGGADTQYF.

The chain employs TRBV6-1 and TRBJ2-5, with 12 bases fitting TRBD2. This CDR3 region has 20 residues. The trim removed 2 bases at V and 2 bases at J, leaving 15 bases unmatched. CDR1 MNHNS and CDR2 SASEGT come from the germline V gene. The DNA for the CDR3 is TGTGCCAGCAGTGAACTTTTGCTGCTAGCGGGAGGGGGGTGGCAAGAGACCCAGTACTTC. Encoded protein: CASSELLLLAGGGWQETQYF.

The J gene is TRBJ1-5, the V gene TRBV28; TRBD1 might be the D (5 bases). The CDR3 runs 14 residues. Trimming took off 1 base at V and 7 bases at J, with 11 bases between the two ends. Germline assignment: CDR1 MDHEN and CDR2 SYDVKM. CDR3 residues: CASSLFQGGQPQHF. The DNA of the CDR3 is TGTGCCAGCAGTTTATTTCAGGGAGGGCAGCCCCAGCATTTT.